This section outlines one T cell receptor beta chain sequence together with its context. Its matching antigen is unknown. Any gene name here is a mouse gene name. The read terminates 1 residue before the CDR3 end, so the remaining end is supplied by the germline J gene. The sample originates from a study of tissue T cells after allogeneic stem cell transplantation. Study-wide results and caveats: Across patients, clones rarely overlapped, yet motif clusters were shared tissue-specifically. Anatomically similar tissues had similar TCR repertoires within each patient.

Data came from immunoSEQ multiplex PCR; TCRdb stores just in-frame clones and leaves some out. The sample has 40,000 to 60,000 clones, roughly 75% seen once; the top ten hold about 0.71%. The CDR3 sequence is 13 residues long. Per germline, CDR1 SNHLY and CDR2 FYNGKV (reference sequence). J was trimmed by 6 bases and V by 2 bases; bases with no gene match: 2. Specimen: sorted cells pooled from one or two spleens. This receptor was taken from a pool of C57BL/6 mice in good health. This sequence joins TRBV3 and TRBJ2-4; 7 positions agree with TRBD2. The part of the CDR3 DNA that was read is TGTGCCAGCAGCTTATTTGGGGGGAACACCTTGTAC. Protein: CASSLFGGNTLY. The whole CDR3 protein reads CASSLFGGNTLYF.